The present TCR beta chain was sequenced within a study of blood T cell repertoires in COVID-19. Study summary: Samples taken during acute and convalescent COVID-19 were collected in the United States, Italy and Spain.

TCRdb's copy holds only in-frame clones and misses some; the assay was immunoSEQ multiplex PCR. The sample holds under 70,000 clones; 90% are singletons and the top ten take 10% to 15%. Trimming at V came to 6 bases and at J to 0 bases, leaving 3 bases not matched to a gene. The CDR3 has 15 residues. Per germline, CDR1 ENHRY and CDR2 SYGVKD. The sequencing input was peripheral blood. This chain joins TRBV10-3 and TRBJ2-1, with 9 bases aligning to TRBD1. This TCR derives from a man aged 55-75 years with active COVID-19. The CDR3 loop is CAIRDRGSSYNEQFF. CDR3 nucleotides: TGTGCCATCAGGGACAGGGGAAGCTCCTACAATGAGCAGTTCTTC.